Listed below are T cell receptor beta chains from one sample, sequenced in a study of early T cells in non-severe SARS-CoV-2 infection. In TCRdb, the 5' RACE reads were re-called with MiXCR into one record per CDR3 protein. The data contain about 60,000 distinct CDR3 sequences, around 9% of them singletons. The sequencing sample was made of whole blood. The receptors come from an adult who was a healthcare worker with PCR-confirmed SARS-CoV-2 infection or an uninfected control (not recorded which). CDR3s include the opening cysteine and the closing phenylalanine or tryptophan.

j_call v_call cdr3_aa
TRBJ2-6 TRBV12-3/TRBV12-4 CASSARGTGANVLTF
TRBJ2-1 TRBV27 CASTRYNEQFF
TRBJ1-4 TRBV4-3 CASSQDGYNEKLFF
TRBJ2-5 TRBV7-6 CASSPIAETQYF
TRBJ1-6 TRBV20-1 CSASNEGDGLSSPLHF
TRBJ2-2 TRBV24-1 CATSDSWTEGPANTGELFF
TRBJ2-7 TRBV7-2 CASSLELVGPYEQYF
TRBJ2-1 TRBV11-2 CASSLGGTINNEQFF
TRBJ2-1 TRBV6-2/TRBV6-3 CASRDIAGGTYRSEQFF
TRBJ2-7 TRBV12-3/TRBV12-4 CASSTQDSYEQYF
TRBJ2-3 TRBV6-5 CASSYSGGTDTQYF
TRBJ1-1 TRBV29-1 CSSAGGTEAFF
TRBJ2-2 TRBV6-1 CASSERHWNTGELFF
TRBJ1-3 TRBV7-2 CASSLTPSSGNTIYF
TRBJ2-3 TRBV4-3 CASSQGQGFGDTQYF
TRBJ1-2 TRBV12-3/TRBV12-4 CASSLGAGHRGYGYTF
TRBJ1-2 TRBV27 CASSLDRGFGSGYTF
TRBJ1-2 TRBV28 CASRLTHNYGYTF
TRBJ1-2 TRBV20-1 CSARDTGGKLYGYTF
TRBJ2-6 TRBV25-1 CASSTSTLSGANVLTF
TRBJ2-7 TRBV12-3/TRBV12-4 CASSSLVGSSYEQYF
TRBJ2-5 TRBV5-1 CASTISGGETQYF
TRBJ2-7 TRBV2 CASSPGQGDPHEQYF
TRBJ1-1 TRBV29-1 CSVEDASRRAFF
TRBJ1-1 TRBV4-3 CASSQGSPAGSEAFF
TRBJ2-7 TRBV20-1 CSARPETGAGTFYEQYF